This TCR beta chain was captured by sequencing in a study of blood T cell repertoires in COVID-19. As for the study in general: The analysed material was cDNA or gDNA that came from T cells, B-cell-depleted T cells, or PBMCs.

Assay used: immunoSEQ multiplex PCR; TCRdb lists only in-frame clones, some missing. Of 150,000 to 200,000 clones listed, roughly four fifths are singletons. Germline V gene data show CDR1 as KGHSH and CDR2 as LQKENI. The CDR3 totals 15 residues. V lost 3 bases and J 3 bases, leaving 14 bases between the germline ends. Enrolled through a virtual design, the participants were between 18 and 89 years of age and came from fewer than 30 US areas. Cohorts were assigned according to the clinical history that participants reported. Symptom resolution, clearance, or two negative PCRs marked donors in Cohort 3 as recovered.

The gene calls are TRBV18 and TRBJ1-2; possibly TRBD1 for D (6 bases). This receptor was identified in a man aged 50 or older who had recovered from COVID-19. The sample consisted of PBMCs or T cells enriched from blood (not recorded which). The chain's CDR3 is CASSPGAGADYGYTF. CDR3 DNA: TGTGCCAGCTCACCGGGGGCAGGGGCGGACTATGGCTACACCTTC.